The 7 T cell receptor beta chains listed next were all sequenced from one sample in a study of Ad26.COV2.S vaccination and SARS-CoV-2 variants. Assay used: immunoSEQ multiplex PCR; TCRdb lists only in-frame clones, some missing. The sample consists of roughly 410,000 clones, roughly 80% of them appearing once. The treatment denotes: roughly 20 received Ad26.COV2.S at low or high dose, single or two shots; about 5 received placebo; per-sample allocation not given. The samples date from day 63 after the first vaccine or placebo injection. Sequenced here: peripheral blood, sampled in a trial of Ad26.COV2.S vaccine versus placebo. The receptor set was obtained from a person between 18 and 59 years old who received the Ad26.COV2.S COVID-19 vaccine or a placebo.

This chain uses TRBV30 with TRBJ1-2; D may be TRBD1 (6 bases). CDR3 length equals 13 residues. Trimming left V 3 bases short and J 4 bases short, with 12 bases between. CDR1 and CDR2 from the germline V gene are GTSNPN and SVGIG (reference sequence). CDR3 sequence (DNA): TGTGCCTGGAGGCTGACAGGAGGCTATGGCTACACCTTC. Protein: CAWRLTGGYGYTF.

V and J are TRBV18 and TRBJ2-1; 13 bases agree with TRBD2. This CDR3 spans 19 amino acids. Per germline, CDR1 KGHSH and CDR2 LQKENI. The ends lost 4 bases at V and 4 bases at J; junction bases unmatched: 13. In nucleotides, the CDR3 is TGTGCCAGCTCACTACCTCCGGGACTAGCGGGACTGCTGTACAATGAGCAGTTCTTC. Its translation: CASSLPPGLAGLLYNEQFF.

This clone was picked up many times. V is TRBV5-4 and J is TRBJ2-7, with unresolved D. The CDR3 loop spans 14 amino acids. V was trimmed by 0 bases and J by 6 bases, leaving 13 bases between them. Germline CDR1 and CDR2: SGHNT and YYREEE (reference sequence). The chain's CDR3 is CASSLDLSGSEQYF. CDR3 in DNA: TGTGCCAGCAGCTTGGATCTTTCGGGCTCCGAGCAGTACTTC.

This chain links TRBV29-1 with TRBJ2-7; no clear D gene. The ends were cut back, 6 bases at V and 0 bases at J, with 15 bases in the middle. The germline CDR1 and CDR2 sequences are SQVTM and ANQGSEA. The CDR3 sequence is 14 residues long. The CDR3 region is CSVPRSPHSYEQYF. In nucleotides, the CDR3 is TGCAGCGTCCCGCGGAGCCCTCACTCCTACGAGCAGTACTTC.

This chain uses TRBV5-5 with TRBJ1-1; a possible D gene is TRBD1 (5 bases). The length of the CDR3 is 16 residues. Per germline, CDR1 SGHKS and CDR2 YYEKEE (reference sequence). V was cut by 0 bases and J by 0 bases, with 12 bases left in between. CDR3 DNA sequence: TGTGCCAGCAGCTTGGAGGGACCGGTCATGAACACTGAAGCTTTCTTT. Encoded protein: CASSLEGPVMNTEAFF.

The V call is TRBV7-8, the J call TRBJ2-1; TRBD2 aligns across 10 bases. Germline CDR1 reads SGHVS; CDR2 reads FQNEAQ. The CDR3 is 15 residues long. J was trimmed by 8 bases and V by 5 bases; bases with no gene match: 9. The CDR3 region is CASSGSGGLGDEQFF. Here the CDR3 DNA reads TGTGCCAGCAGCGGTAGCGGGGGGCTGGGGGATGAGCAGTTCTTC. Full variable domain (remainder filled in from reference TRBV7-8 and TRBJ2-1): GAGVSQSPRYKVAKRGQDVALRCDPISGHVSLFWYQQALGQGPEFLTYFQNEAQLDKSGLPSDRFFAERPEGSVSTLKIQRTQQEDSAVYLCASSGSGGLGDEQFFGPGTRLTVL.

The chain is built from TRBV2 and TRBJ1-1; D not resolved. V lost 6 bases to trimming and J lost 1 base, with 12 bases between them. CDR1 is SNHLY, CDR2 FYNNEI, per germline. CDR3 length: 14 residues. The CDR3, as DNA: TGTGCCAGCAGGAGTGGATTCGGGAACACTGAAGCTTTCTTT. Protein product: CASRSGFGNTEAFF.